This TCR beta chain was sequenced for a study of blood T cell repertoires in COVID-19. About the research overall: Sites across the United States, Italy and Spain contributed samples from acute and convalescent COVID-19.

The CDR3 loop spans 15 amino acids. The ends were cut back, 6 bases at V and 4 bases at J, with 15 bases in the middle. Germline V gene lookup returns CDR1 SGHTA and CDR2 FQGTGA. Original handling: Reference gene primer amplification gave nucleated cell count estimates. Measured with immunoSEQ multiplex PCR; TCRdb has only the in-frame clones, and not every one. That table supplies the V and J calls and clone size; D and trimming were determined from the DNA. The table shows fewer than 300,000 clones, with 80% to 95% occurring only once. Participants came from around 25 US areas, aged about 18 to 90 years. Allocation to cohorts depended on clinical history reported by the participants.

The TCR was taken from a woman aged 25 to 39 who had recovered from COVID-19. Sequenced: PBMCs or T cells enriched from blood (not recorded which). This rearrangement joins TRBV7-3 to TRBJ2-2, with D maybe TRBD2 (5 bases). The CDR3 region is CASRSLGSGTGELFF. CDR3 coding DNA: TGTGCCAGCAGGTCACTAGGTTCGGGCACCGGGGAGCTGTTTTTT.